This entry concerns a single T cell receptor beta chain. Relative to the germline gene, one junction end is altered; a read error may explain this. Unique molecular identifiers featured in how the TCRbeta library was prepared. TCRdb itself ran the PCR reads through MiXCR, one entry per CDR3 protein. The sample records 600,000 to 800,000 distinct CDR3 sequences, roughly 13% being singletons. The record originates from a study of T-cell reconstitution after alpha-beta-depleted transplantation in children. Germline values: CDR1 SGHTA, CDR2 FQGNSA. CDR3 length: 13 residues. This clonotype was obtained from a girl aged 2-10 years with congenital amegakaryocytic thrombocytopenia, due to receive a stem cell transplant. The rearrangement joins TRBV7-2 to TRBJ2-7; D tentatively fits TRBD1 or TRBD2 (5 bases each). The specimen comprised PBMCs, sampled before TCRalphabeta/CD19-depleted stem cell transplant. CDR3 sequence: CASSPTRGYEQHF. CDR3 sequence (DNA): TGTGCCAGCAGCCCCACTCGGGGCTACGAGCAGCACTTC.